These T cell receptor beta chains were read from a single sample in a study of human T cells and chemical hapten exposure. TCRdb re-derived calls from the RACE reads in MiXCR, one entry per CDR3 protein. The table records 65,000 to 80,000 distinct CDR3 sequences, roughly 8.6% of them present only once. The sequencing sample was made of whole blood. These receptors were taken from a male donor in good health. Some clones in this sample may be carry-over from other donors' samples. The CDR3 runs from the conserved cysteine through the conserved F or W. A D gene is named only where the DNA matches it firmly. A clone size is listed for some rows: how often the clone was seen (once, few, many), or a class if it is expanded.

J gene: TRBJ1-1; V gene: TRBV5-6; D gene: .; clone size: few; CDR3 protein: CASSLEGQINGMNTEAFF; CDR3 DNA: TGTGCCAGCAGCTTGGAAGGACAGATTAATGGTATGAACACTGAAGCTTTCTTT
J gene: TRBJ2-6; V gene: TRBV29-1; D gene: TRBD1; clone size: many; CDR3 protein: CSVRQGRSGANVLTF; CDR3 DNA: TGCAGCGTCCGACAGGGGCGGTCTGGGGCCAACGTCCTGACTTTC
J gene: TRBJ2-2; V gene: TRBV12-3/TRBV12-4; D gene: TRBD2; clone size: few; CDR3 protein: CASSSGTSGIQELFF; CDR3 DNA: TGTGCCAGCAGTTCCGGGACTAGCGGGATCCAGGAGCTGTTTTTT
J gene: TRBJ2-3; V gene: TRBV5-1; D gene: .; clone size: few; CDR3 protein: CASSSGLPRRDTQYF; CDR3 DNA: TGCGCCAGCAGCTCTGGACTACCGAGGAGGGATACGCAGTATTTT
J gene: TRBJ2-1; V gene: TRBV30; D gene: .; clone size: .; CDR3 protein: CAWKGGRGGEQFF; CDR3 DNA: TGTGCCTGGAAGGGGGGCAGGGGCGGTGAGCAGTTCTTC
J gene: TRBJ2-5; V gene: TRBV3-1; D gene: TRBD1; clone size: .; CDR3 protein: CASSQDTSNTGVETQYF; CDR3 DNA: TGTGCCAGCAGCCAAGATACCTCAAACACAGGGGTAGAGACCCAGTACTTC
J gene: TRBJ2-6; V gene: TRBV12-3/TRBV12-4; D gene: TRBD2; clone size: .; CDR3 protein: CASSLRGEMGSGANVLTF; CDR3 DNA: TGTGCCAGCAGCCTTCGGGGGGAGATGGGCTCTGGGGCCAACGTCCTGACTTTC
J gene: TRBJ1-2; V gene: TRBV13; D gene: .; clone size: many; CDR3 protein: CASSKRTVHGYTF; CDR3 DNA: TGTGCCAGCAGCAAGCGGACGGTCCATGGCTACACCTTC
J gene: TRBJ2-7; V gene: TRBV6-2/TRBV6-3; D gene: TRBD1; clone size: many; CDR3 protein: CASTDEGTGDLEQYF; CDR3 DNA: TGTGCCAGCACCGACGAGGGGACAGGGGACCTCGAGCAGTACTTC
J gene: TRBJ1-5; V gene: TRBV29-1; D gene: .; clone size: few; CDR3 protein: CSVGRGVGQPQHF; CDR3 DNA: TGCAGCGTTGGGCGGGGGGTGGGTCAGCCCCAGCATTTT
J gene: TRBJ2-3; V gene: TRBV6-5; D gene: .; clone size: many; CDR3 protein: CASSYGGSTDTQYF; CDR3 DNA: TGTGCCAGCAGTTACGGGGGAAGCACAGATACGCAGTATTTT
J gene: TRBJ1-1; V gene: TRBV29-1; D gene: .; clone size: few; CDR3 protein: CSVVRYTKNTEAFF; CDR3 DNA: TGCAGCGTTGTTAGGTACACCAAGAACACTGAAGCTTTCTTT
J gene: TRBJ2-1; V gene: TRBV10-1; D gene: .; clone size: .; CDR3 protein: CASSDYLGDAFYNEQFF; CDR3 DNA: TGCGCCAGCTCGGATTATTTAGGGGACGCTTTCTACAATGAGCAGTTCTTC
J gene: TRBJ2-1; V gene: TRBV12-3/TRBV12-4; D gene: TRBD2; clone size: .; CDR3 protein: CASSYRGRYNEQFF; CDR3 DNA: TGTGCCAGCAGTTACCGCGGGAGGTACAATGAGCAGTTCTTC
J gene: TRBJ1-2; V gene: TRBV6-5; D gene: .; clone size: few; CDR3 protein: CASSRSQGEGYTF; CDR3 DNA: TGTGCCAGCAGTCGTTCCCAGGGAGAAGGCTACACCTTC
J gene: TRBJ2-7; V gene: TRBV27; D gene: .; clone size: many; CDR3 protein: CASSLGQTYEQYF; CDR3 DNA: TGTGCCAGCAGTTTAGGGCAGACCTACGAGCAGTACTTC
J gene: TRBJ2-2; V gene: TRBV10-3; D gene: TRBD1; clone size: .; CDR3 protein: CAISVSQGANTGELFF; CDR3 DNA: TGTGCCATCAGTGTGTCACAGGGGGCCAACACCGGGGAGCTGTTTTTT
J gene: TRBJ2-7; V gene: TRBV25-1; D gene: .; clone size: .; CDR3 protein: CASNSLGEQCF; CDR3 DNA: TGTGCCAGCAATTCTTTGGGGGAGCAGTGCTTC
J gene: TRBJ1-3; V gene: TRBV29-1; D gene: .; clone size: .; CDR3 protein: CSVEAGAGSGNTIYF; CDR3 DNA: TGCAGCGTTGAAGCCGGGGCAGGGTCTGGAAACACCATATATTTT
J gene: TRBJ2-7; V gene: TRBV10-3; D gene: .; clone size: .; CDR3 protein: CAISEPKYSYEQYF; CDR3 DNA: TGTGCCATCAGTGAACCGAAATATTCCTACGAGCAGTACTTC
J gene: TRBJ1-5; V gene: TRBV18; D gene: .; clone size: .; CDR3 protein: CASSPPGSSNQPQHF; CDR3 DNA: TGTGCCAGCTCACCACCCGGCAGTAGCAATCAGCCCCAGCATTTT
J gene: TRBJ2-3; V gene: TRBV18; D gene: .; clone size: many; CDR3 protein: CASSPENTDTQYF; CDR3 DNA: TGTGCCAGCTCACCAGAGAACACAGATACGCAGTATTTT
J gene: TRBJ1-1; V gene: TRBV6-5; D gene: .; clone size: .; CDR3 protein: CASIAAGFLHTEAFF; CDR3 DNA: TGTGCCAGCATCGCGGCAGGGTTTCTTCACACTGAAGCTTTCTTT
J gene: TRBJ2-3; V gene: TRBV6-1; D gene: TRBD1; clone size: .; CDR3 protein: CASSEEETGGTDTQYF; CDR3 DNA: TGTGCCAGCAGTGAAGAAGAGACAGGGGGCACAGATACGCAGTATTTT
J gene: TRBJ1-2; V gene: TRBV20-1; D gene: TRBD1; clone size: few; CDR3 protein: CSLRDRLHYGYTF; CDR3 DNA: TGCAGTCTCCGGGACAGACTTCATTATGGCTACACCTTC
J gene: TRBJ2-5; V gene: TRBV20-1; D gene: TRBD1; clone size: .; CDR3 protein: CSAMTGDSQETQYF; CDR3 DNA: TGCAGTGCCATGACAGGGGATAGCCAAGAGACCCAGTACTTC
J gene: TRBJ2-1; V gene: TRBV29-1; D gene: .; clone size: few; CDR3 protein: CSGAAANEQFF; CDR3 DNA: TGCAGCGGGGCCGCCGCCAATGAGCAGTTCTTC
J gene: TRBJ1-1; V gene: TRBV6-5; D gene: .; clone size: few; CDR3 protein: CASSYGGLNTEAFF; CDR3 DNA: TGTGCCAGCAGTTACGGGGGCCTGAACACTGAAGCTTTCTTT
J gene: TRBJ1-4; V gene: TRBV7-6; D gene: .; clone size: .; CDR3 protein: CASSLTPAGAGEKLFF; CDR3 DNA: TGTGCCAGCAGCTTAACCCCGGCCGGGGCTGGAGAAAAACTGTTTTTT
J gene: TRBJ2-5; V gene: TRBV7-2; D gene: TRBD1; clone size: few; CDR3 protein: CASSPQWTGRVGETQYF; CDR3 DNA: TGTGCCAGCAGCCCACAATGGACAGGTCGGGTGGGAGAGACCCAGTACTTC
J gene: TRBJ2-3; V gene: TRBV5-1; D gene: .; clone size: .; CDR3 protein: CASSTDGTDTQYF; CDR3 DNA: TGCGCCAGCAGCACGGACGGGACAGATACGCAGTATTTT
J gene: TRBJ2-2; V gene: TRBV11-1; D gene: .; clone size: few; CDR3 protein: CASSLLTGELFF; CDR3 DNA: TGTGCCAGCAGCTTACTCACCGGGGAGCTGTTTTTT
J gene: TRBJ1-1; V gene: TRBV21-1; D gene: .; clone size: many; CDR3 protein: CASSKAPHRNRGMTEAFF; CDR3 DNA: TGTGCCAGCAGCAAAGCGCCGCATAGGAACCGAGGGATGACTGAAGCTTTCTTT
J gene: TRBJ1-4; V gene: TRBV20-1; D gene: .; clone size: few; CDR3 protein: CSAPMDSSTNEKLFF; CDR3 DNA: TGCAGTGCTCCTATGGACAGTTCAACTAATGAAAAACTGTTTTTT
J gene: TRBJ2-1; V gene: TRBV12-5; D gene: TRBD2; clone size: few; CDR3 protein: CASGPPNSGPNEQFF; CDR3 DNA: TGTGCTAGTGGCCCCCCCAATAGCGGGCCCAATGAGCAGTTCTTC
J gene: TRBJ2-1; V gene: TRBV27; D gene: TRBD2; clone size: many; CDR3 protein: CASSRLAGLLSEQFF; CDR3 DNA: TGTGCCAGCAGCCGTCTAGCGGGGCTGTTAAGCGAGCAGTTCTTC
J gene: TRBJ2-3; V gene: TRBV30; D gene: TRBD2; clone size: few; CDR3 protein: CAWQVAGTQYF; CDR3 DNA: TGTGCCTGGCAAGTAGCGGGTACGCAGTATTTT
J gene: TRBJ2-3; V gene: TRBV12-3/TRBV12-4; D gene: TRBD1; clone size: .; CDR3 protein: CASGLGDRVTDTQYF; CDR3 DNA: TGTGCCAGCGGTTTAGGGGACAGGGTCACTGATACGCAGTATTTT
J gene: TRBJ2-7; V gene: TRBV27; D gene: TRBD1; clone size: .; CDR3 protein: CASSMSRDRGREQYF; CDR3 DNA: TGTGCCAGCAGTATGTCCCGGGACAGGGGGCGAGAGCAGTACTTC
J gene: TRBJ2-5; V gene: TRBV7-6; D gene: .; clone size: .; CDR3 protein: CASSRPVGDQETQYF; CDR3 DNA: TGTGCCAGCAGCCGCCCCGTCGGGGACCAAGAGACCCAGTACTTC
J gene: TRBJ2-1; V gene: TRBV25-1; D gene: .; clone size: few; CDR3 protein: CAVSLYNEQFF; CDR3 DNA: TGTGCCGTCTCCCTCTACAATGAGCAGTTCTTC
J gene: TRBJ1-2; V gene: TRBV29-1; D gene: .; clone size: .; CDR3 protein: CSVVVGLGYGYTF; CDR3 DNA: TGCAGCGTTGTGGTAGGACTAGGCTATGGCTACACCTTC
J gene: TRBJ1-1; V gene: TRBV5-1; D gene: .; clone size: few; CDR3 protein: CASSLAGHQGTEAFF; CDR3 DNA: TGCGCCAGCAGCTTGGCGGGACACCAAGGCACTGAAGCTTTCTTT
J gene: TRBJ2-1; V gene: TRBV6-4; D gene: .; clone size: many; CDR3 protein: CASSDRDNNEQFF; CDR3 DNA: TGTGCCAGCAGTGACCGGGACAACAATGAGCAGTTCTTC
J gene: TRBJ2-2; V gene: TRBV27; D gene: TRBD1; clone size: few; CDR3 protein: CASSPTGPGELFF; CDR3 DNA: TGTGCCAGCAGTCCGACAGGGCCCGGGGAGCTGTTTTTT
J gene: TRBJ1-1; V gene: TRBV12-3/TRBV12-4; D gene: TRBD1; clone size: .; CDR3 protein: CASSQRDRGTEAFF; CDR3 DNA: TGTGCCAGCAGTCAACGGGACAGGGGGACTGAAGCTTTCTTT
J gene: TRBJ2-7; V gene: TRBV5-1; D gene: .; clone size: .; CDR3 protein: CASSLSPPGSEQYF; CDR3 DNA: TGCGCCAGCAGCTTGTCGCCCCCGGGGTCCGAGCAGTACTTC
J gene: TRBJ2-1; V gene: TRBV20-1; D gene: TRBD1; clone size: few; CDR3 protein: CSADRGHDNEQFF; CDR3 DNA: TGCAGTGCTGACAGGGGGCACGACAATGAGCAGTTCTTC
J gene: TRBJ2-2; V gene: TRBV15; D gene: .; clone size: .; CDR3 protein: CATSRRSGELFF; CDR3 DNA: TGTGCCACCAGCAGGAGGTCCGGGGAGCTGTTTTTT
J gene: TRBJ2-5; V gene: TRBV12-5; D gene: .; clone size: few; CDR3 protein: CASGFLQNQETQYF; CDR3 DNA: TGTGCTAGTGGTTTTCTCCAGAACCAAGAGACCCAGTACTTC
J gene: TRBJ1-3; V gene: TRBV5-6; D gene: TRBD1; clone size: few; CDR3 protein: CASSPGQARTIYF; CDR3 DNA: TGTGCCAGCAGCCCTGGACAGGCGCGGACCATATATTTT
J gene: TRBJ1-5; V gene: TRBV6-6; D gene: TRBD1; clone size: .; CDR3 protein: CASSYLTGQGGNQPQHF; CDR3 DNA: TGTGCCAGCAGTTACCTAACGGGACAGGGAGGAAATCAGCCCCAGCATTTT